What follows are 20 T cell receptor beta chains derived from one specimen sequenced in a study of control samples from healthy donors and cancer patients. Assay: immunoSEQ multiplex PCR; the TCRdb copy retains only in-frame clones and omits some. Among some 120,000 clones listed, about 93% were seen once. The material sequenced was PBMCs. These receptors all come from a man in his fifties with head and neck cancer.

Notes on this clone: Different DNA sequences within this sample yield the same CDR3. The V call is TRBV5-4, the J call TRBJ2-7, with D perhaps being TRBD1 or TRBD2 (5 bases each). V lost 0 bases and J lost 4, with 5 bases in between. The CDR3 consists of 12 residues. Germline V gene data show CDR1 as SGHNT and CDR2 as YYREEE (reference sequence). Here the CDR3 DNA reads TGTGCCAGCAGCTTGGGGGGGTACGAGCAGTACTTC. This translates into CASSLGGYEQYF.

The V call is TRBV5-1, the J call TRBJ1-1; TRBD1 matches at 9 bases. Germline trimming cut 1 base from V and 7 bases from J; bases unmatched to any gene: 11. Germline CDR1 reads SGHRS; CDR2 reads YFSETQ. The CDR3 has 16 residues. The CDR3 DNA reads TGCGCCAGCAGCTTGAGGGGACAGGGAAGAGTGGATGAAGCTTTCTTT. Translation gives CASSLRGQGRVDEAFF.

V gene TRBV27 combines with J gene TRBJ1-1; perhaps TRBD1 as D (5 bases). Trimming cost V 5 bases and J 0 bases, with 19 bases left between them. Germline V CDR1 and CDR2: MNHEY, SMNVEV (reference sequence). The CDR3 has 17 amino acids. The CDR3 loop is CASSPSHRTLLNTEAFF. The CDR3 DNA is TGTGCCAGCAGTCCGTCACACCGGACACTTCTGAACACTGAAGCTTTCTTT.

For this clone: At one of its ends the junction is not consistent with the germline gene, which may arise from a read error. The rearrangement joins TRBV6-2 or TRBV6-3 to TRBJ1-5; D is unresolved. The CDR3 consists of 13 residues. CDR1 is MNHEY and CDR2 is SVGEGT in the germline V gene. CDR3 in DNA: TGTGCCAGCAGTGACTCGCTTGGGCAGCCCCAGCATTTT. Amino acid sequence: CASSDSLGQPQHF.

The chain uses TRBV2 and TRBJ1-2; no reliable D call. Trimming took 8 bases from V and 3 from J, leaving 13 bases between them. CDR3 length equals 13 residues. Germline V gives CDR1 SNHLY, CDR2 FYNNEI. In nucleotides, the CDR3 is TGTGCCAGCTATATACAGAATTACTATGGCTACACCTTC. This translates into CASYIQNYYGYTF.

The J gene is TRBJ2-7, the V gene TRBV6-1, with D hard to call. Germline CDR1 MNHNS, CDR2 SASEGT. The CDR3 is made up of 15 amino acids. V shed 1 base and J shed 9 bases, with 19 bases lying between them. CDR3 sequence (DNA): TGTGCCAGCAGTGAAGGTGGCAGCCATCAGCCTGGGCAGTACTTC. This encodes CASSEGGSHQPGQYF.

V usage is TRBV5-1 and J usage is TRBJ2-1; 8 positions agree with TRBD2. The length of the CDR3 is 16 residues. V lost 4 bases, J lost 3 bases, and 9 bases stayed unmatched. The germline V gene has CDR1 SGHRS and CDR2 YFSETQ. CDR3 residues: CASSKGLAGLYNEQFF. DNA of the CDR3: TGCGCCAGCAGCAAAGGACTAGCTGGTCTCTACAATGAGCAGTTCTTC.

This sequence joins TRBV7-2 and TRBJ2-7; D unclear. Trimming removed 0 bases from V and 1 base from J, with 7 bases in between. Germline CDR1 is SGHTA and CDR2 is FQGNSA. CDR3 length: 14 amino acids. DNA of the CDR3: TGTGCCAGCAGCTTAGCTTACGGATCCTACGAGCAGTACTTC. This encodes CASSLAYGSYEQYF.

This clone has just one count. The gene calls are TRBV3-1 (or the pseudogene TRBV3-2) and TRBJ2-2; possible D gene TRBD1, 5 bases. This CDR3 has 16 amino acids. The germline V gene encodes CDR1 LGHDT and CDR2 YNNKEL (reference sequence). The V and J ends lost 0 bases and 1 base respectively, with 9 bases between them. The CDR3 DNA follows: TGTGCCAGCAGCCAAGATTGGGGCCTGAACACCGGGGAGCTGTTTTTT. Translation gives CASSQDWGLNTGELFF.

The gene calls are TRBV27 and TRBJ2-7, with D maybe TRBD2 (5 bases). Germline CDR1 and CDR2: MNHEY and SMNVEV (reference sequence). CDR3 size: 18 residues. The V gene lost 2 bases and the J gene lost 3 bases, with 23 bases spanning the gap. In nucleotides, the CDR3 is TGTGCCAGCAGTTTAGTAGGGTCTCTAGGGAGCAACCACTACGAGCAGTACTTC. This sequence encodes CASSLVGSLGSNHYEQYF.

This clone was observed a single time. The chain has TRBV10-2 and TRBJ2-2; 10 bases match TRBD2. The germline CDR1 and CDR2 sequences are WSHSY and SAAADI. CDR3 size: 16 residues. J was trimmed by 10 bases and V by 0 bases; bases with no gene match: 8. CDR3 residues: CASSESSAGGVPELFF. As DNA, the CDR3 is TGCGCCAGCAGTGAGTCGTCAGCGGGGGGGGTTCCGGAGCTGTTTTTT.

The V gene is TRBV6-2 or TRBV6-3, the J gene TRBJ2-3; D assignment may be TRBD1 or TRBD2 (7 bases each). Trimming stripped 4 bases from V and 4 bases from J, with 15 bases between. Germline V CDR1 and CDR2: MNHEY, SVGEGT. CDR3 length: 15 residues. The CDR3 coding sequence is TGTGCCAGCAGTTGGGGGGGGACAGTACCAGATACGCAGTATTTT. Amino acid sequence: CASSWGGTVPDTQYF.

In DNA, the CDR3 is TGCAGCGTTGCAGAGGGAAACACCATATATTTT. Translating it yields CSVAEGNTIYF. The J gene is TRBJ1-3, the V gene TRBV29-1; D unresolved. The germline V gene has CDR1 SQVTM and CDR2 ANQGSEA. Trimming removed 4 bases from V and 4 bases from J, with 5 bases in between. The CDR3 runs 11 residues.

On this clone: One junction end disagrees with the germline gene, perhaps due to a read error. The chain joins TRBV29-1 to TRBJ2-1; 14 bases fit TRBD2. This CDR3 comprises 17 residues. The germline gives CDR1 SQVTM, CDR2 ANQGSEA. CDR3 in amino acids: CSVEGGTSGSPYNEQFF. CDR3 DNA sequence: TGCAGCGTGGAAGGGGGGACTAGCGGGAGCCCATACAATGAGCAGTTCTTC.

The J gene is TRBJ2-7, the V gene TRBV4-2, with 7 nucleotides matching TRBD2. Trimming took 7 bases from V and 2 from J; bases not matched to a gene: 20. Germline loops: CDR1 LGHNA, CDR2 YNFKEQ. The CDR3 has 18 amino acids. In DNA, the CDR3 is TGTGCCAGCACCCCTAGCGTATTACCAGCGGGGATTACCTACGAGCAGTACTTC. This translates into CASTPSVLPAGITYEQYF.

The chain is built from TRBV3-1 (or the pseudogene TRBV3-2) and TRBJ1-1, with 9 bases lining up with TRBD1. The CDR3 is made up of 14 amino acids. Germline trimming cut 7 bases from V and 0 bases from J; bases unmatched to any gene: 3. Germline V CDR1 and CDR2: LGHDT, YNNKEL (reference sequence). Here the CDR3 DNA reads TGTGCCAGCATGGACAGGGGTGTGAACACTGAAGCTTTCTTT. This sequence encodes CASMDRGVNTEAFF.

V is TRBV5-1 and J is TRBJ2-1; tentatively, D is TRBD1 or TRBD2 (6 bases each). Germline values: CDR1 SGHRS, CDR2 YFSETQ. This CDR3 region has 15 residues. Trimming took 1 base from V and 5 from J, leaving 13 bases between them. The DNA for the CDR3 is TGCGCCAGCAGCTTGTCGGGGGCCTACCACAATGAGCAGTTCTTC. Residues: CASSLSGAYHNEQFF.

The chain combines TRBV5-1 with TRBJ1-2; D gene unclear. The CDR3 is 11 residues long. Trimming took 5 bases from V and 2 from J, leaving 4 bases between them. Germline V lookup: CDR1 SGHRS, CDR2 YFSETQ. The CDR3 reads CASRENYGYTF. DNA of the CDR3: TGCGCCAGCAGAGAAAACTATGGCTACACCTTC.

The chain joins TRBV5-1 to TRBJ2-2; the match to TRBD1 covers 11 bases. The CDR3 is made up of 15 amino acids. Germline V gene data show CDR1 as SGHRS and CDR2 as YFSETQ. V lost 4 bases, J lost 2 bases, and 1 base stayed unmatched. The CDR3 DNA reads TGCGCCAGCAGCCGGACAGGGGGCAACACCGGGGAGCTGTTTTTT. Amino acid sequence: CASSRTGGNTGELFF.

This clone was detected a few times. The chain uses TRBV27 and TRBJ1-3; the D gene is possibly TRBD1 (5 bases). Germline values: CDR1 MNHEY, CDR2 SMNVEV (reference sequence). Between the trimmed V and J ends, which lost 3 bases and 2 bases, there was a span of 11 bases. The length of the CDR3 is 15 residues. DNA of the CDR3: TGTGCCAGCAGTTTGGAGGGGATGCCTGGAAACACCATATATTTT. It specifies CASSLEGMPGNTIYF.